Listed below are T cell receptor beta chains from one sample, sequenced in a study of shared clonotypes between healthy human individuals. This table comes from immunoSEQ multiplex PCR, and its TCRdb copy is limited to in-frame clones, with some not included. In the table there are approximately 710,000 clones, around 90% of which are singletons. Sequencing input: memory CD8+ T cells from PBMCs. These receptor sequences come from a young man in good health. Some clones in this sample may be carry-over from other donors' samples. CDR3s include the opening cysteine and the closing phenylalanine or tryptophan. The D gene is left open where the match is weak. Some rows have no size entry. The others give once, few or many, or a class for an expanded clone.

J,size,D,V,CDR3,DNA
TRBJ2-5,.,TRBD1,TRBV5-6,CASSLTGEETQYF,TGTGCCAGCAGCTTGACAGGGGAAGAGACCCAGTACTTC
TRBJ2-7,.,.,TRBV7-9,CASSPPLLGYEQYF,TGTGCCAGCAGCCCCCCCCTGTTAGGCTACGAGCAGTACTTC
TRBJ2-3,once,TRBD2,TRBV9,CASSPYAASGSTDTQYF,TGTGCCAGCAGCCCCTACGCGGCTAGCGGGAGCACAGATACGCAGTATTTT
TRBJ2-1,.,TRBD2,TRBV9,CASSPSGSGSLNEQFF,TGTGCCAGCAGCCCCAGTGGTAGCGGGAGTTTAAATGAGCAGTTCTTC
TRBJ1-3,.,.,TRBV5-4,CASSLIGSSGNTIYF,TGTGCCAGCAGCTTGATCGGGAGCTCTGGAAACACCATATATTTT
TRBJ1-4,.,TRBD1,TRBV2,CASSKTGVNEKLFF,TGTGCCAGCAGCAAGACAGGGGTTAATGAAAAACTGTTTTTT
TRBJ2-7,.,.,TRBV27,CASSLQGIPYEQYF,TGTGCCAGCAGCCTCCAGGGCATACCCTACGAGCAGTACTTC
TRBJ1-2,once,TRBD1,TRBV4-1,CASSQAPDRNVNYGYTF,TGCGCCAGCAGCCAAGCTCCGGACAGGAACGTAAACTATGGCTACACCTTC
TRBJ2-7,.,TRBD2,TRBV7-3,CASSPATTGRACEQYF,TGTGCCAGCAGCCCCGCTACCACCGGGAGGGCCTGCGAGCAGTACTTC
TRBJ2-1,.,.,TRBV9,CASSPSGSPSLYNEQFF,TGTGCCAGCAGCCCAAGTGGGAGTCCTTCTCTATACAATGAGCAGTTCTTC
TRBJ1-1,.,.,TRBV2,CAEGGPNTEAFF,TGTGCCGAGGGGGGACCGAACACTGAAGCTTTCTTT
TRBJ1-3,.,.,TRBV6-1,CASCRGWNTIYF,TGTGCCAGCTGTAGGGGATGGAACACCATATATTTT
TRBJ1-1,.,TRBD1,TRBV9,CASSVEGQVYTEAFF,TGTGCCAGCAGCGTAGAGGGACAGGTATACACTGAAGCTTTCTTT
TRBJ2-7,.,.,TRBV6-6,CASSYAGASSYEQYF,TGTGCCAGCAGTTACGCGGGTGCAAGCTCCTACGAGCAGTACTTC
TRBJ2-2,.,.,TRBV5-8,CASSLGQTNTGELFF,TGTGCCAGCAGCTTAGGACAGACAAACACCGGGGAGCTGTTTTTT
TRBJ2-3,.,TRBD2,TRBV27,CASSLGAGGTDTQYF,TGTGCCAGCAGTTTAGGGGCGGGAGGCACAGATACGCAGTATTTT
TRBJ2-7,.,.,TRBV7-9,CASSFVGGSSYEQYF,TGTGCCAGCAGCTTTGTTGGGGGGAGCTCCTACGAGCAGTACTTC
TRBJ2-5,.,TRBD2,TRBV11-2,CASSLVRGGRETQYF,TGTGCCAGCAGCTTAGTGCGAGGCGGGAGGGAGACCCAGTACTTC
TRBJ2-1,.,.,TRBV7-3,CASSLIPSSYNEQFF,TGTGCCAGCAGCTTAATCCCGAGCTCCTACAATGAGCAGTTCTTC
TRBJ2-5,.,TRBD1,TRBV28,CASSSNLQTGERTWETQYF,TGTGCCAGCAGTTCAAACCTCCAGACAGGGGAGAGGACTTGGGAGACCCAGTACTTC
TRBJ1-2,.,TRBD1,TRBV19,CASSIGGQALPYGYTF,TGTGCCAGTAGTATTGGCGGACAGGCGCTCCCGTATGGCTACACCTTC
TRBJ1-1,.,TRBD1,TRBV6-5,CASSLGQVVPGTEAFF,TGTGCCAGCAGTTTGGGACAGGTCGTCCCCGGCACTGAAGCTTTCTTT
TRBJ2-5,.,TRBD2,TRBV4-3,CASSHRLALPPAETQYF,TGCGCCAGCAGCCATCGACTAGCGCTACCTCCAGCGGAGACCCAGTACTTC
TRBJ2-1,once,TRBD1,TRBV11-3,CASSLQGAYNEQFF,TGTGCCAGCAGCTTACAGGGGGCCTACAATGAGCAGTTCTTC
TRBJ2-2,.,.,TRBV4-1,CASSQEPGHVGELFF,TGCGCCAGCAGCCAAGAGCCGGGTCACGTCGGGGAGCTGTTTTTT
TRBJ1-2,.,.,TRBV25-1,CASSEYGSLHGYTF,TGTGCCAGCAGTGAATACGGCAGTCTCCATGGCTACACCTTC
TRBJ2-7,.,.,TRBV5-1,CASSFSKANSYEQYF,TGCGCCAGCAGCTTCTCTAAAGCCAACTCCTACGAGCAGTACTTC
TRBJ1-5,many,.,TRBV27,CASSEQGSNQPQHF,TGTGCCAGCAGTGAACAGGGAAGCAATCAGCCCCAGCATTTT
TRBJ2-5,.,.,TRBV6-6,CASSYLPRGETQYF,TGTGCCAGCAGTTACCTACCGCGGGGAGAGACCCAGTACTTC
TRBJ2-3,.,.,TRBV7-6,CASSLDVGLSGGSDTQYF,TGTGCCAGCAGCTTAGACGTAGGATTGTCAGGGGGGTCAGATACGCAGTATTTT